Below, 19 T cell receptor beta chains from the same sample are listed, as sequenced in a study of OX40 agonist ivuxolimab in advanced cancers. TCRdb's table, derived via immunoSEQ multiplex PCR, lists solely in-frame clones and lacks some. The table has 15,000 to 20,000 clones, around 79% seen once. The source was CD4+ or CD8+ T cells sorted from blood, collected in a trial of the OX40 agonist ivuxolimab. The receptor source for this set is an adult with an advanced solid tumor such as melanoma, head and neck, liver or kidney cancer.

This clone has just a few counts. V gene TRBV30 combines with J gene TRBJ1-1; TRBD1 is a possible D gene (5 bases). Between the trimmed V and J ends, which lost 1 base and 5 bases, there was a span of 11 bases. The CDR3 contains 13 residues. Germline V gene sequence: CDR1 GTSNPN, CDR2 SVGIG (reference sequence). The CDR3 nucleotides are TGTGCCTGGAGTGAGGTCGGGGGGACTGAAGCTTTCTTT. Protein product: CAWSEVGGTEAFF.

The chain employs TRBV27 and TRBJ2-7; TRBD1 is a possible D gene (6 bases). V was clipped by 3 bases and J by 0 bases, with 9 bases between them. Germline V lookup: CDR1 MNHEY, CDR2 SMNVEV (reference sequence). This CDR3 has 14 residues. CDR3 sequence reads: CASSFQGTSYEQYF. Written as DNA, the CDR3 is TGTGCCAGCAGTTTCCAGGGGACCTCCTACGAGCAGTACTTC.

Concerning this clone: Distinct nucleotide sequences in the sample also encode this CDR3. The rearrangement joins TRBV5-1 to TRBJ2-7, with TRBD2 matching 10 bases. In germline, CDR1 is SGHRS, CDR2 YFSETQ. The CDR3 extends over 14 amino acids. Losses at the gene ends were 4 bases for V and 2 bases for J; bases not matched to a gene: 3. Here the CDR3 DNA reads TGCGCCAGCAGCCCCGGGACTAGCGCCTACGAGCAGTACTTC. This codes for CASSPGTSAYEQYF.

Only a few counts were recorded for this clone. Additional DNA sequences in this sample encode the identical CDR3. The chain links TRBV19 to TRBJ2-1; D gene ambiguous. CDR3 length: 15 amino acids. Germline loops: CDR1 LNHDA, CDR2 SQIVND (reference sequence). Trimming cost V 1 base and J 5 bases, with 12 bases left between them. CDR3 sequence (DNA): TGTGCCAGTAGTATAGGACCGCTCGAACACAATGAGCAGTTCTTC. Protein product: CASSIGPLEHNEQFF.

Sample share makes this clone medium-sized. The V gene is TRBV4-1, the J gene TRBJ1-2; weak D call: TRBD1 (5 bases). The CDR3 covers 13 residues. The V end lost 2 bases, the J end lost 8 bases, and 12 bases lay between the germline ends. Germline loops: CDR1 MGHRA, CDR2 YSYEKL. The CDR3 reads CASSQTGGRGYTF. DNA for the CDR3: TGCGCCAGCAGCCAAACGGGGGGAAGGGGCTACACCTTC.

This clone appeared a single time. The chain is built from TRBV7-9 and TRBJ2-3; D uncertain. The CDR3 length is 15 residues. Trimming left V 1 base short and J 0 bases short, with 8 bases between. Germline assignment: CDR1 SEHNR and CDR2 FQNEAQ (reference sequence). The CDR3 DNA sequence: TGTGCCAGCAGCTTAGAAACCGTGAGCACAGATACGCAGTATTTT. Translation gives CASSLETVSTDTQYF. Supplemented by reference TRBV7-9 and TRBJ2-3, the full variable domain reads DTGVSQNPRHKITKRGQNVTFRCDPISEHNRLYWYRQTLGQGPEFLTYFQNEAQLEKSRLLSDRFSAERPKGSFSTLEIQRTEQGDSAMYLCASSLETVSTDTQYFGPGTRLTVL.

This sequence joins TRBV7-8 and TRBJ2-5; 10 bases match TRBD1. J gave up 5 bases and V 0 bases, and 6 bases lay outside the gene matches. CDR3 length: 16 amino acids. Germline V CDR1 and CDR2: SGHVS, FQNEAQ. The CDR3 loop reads CASSLAPGQGSETQYF. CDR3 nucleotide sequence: TGTGCCAGCAGCTTAGCCCCGGGACAGGGGAGCGAGACCCAGTACTTC.

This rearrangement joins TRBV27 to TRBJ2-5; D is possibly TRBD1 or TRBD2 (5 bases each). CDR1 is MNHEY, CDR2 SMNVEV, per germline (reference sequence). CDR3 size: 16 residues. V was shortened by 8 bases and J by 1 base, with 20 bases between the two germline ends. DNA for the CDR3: TGTGCCAGCGGGGGTTGGGGGTTGGGGCCCCAAGAGACCCAGTACTTC. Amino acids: CASGGWGLGPQETQYF.

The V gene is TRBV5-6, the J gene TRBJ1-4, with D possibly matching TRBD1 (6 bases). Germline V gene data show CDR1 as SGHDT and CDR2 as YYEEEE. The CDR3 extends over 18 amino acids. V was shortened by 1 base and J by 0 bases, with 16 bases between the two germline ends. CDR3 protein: CASSLWAGVDATNEKLFF. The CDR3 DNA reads TGTGCCAGCAGCTTGTGGGCAGGGGTCGATGCAACTAATGAAAAACTGTTTTTT.

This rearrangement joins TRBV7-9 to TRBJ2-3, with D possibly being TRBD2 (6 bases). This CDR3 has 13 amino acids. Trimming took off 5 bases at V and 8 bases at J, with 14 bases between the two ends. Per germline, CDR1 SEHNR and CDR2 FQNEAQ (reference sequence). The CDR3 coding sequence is TGTGCCAGCAGCCCGAGGACTAAGGTTACGCAGTATTTT. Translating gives CASSPRTKVTQYF.

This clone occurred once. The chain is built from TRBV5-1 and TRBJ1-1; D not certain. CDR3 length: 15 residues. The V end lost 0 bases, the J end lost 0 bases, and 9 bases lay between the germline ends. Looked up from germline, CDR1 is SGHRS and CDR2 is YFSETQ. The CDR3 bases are TGCGCCAGCAGCTTGGCACCCCCAATGAACACTGAAGCTTTCTTT. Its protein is CASSLAPPMNTEAFF.

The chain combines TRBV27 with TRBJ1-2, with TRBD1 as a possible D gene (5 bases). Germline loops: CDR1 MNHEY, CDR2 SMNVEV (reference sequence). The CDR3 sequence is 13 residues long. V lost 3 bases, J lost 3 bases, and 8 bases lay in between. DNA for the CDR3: TGTGCCAGCAGTTTTGGGACTGACTATGGCTACACCTTC. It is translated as CASSFGTDYGYTF.

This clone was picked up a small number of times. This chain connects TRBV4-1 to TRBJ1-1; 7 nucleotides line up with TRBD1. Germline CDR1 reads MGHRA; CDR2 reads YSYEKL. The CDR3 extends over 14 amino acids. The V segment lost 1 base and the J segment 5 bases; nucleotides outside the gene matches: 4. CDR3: CASSQGGQDTEAFF. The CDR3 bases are TGCGCCAGCAGCCAAGGTGGACAGGATACTGAAGCTTTCTTT.

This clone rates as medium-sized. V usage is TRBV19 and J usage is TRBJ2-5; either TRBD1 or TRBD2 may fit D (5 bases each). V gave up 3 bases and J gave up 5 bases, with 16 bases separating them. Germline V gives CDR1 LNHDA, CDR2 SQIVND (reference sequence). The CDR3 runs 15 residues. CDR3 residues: CASSILLNWGETQYF. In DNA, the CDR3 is TGTGCCAGTAGTATCCTGCTCAATTGGGGGGAGACCCAGTACTTC.

This CDR3 is CASSDGLAGAYNEQFF. CDR3 coding DNA: TGCGCCAGCAGTGACGGGCTAGCGGGGGCCTACAATGAGCAGTTCTTC. The chain is built from TRBV10-1 and TRBJ2-1, with TRBD2 matching 10 bases. V dropped 3 bases and J dropped 2; count of bases not matched to a gene: 4. This CDR3 region has 16 residues. Germline-derived CDR1 and CDR2 are WNHNN and SYGVQD (reference sequence).

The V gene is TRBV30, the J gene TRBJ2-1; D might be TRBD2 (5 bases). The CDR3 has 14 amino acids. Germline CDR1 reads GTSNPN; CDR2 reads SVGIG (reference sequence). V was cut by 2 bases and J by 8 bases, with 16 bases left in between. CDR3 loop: CAWSPGLARDEQFF. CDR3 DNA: TGTGCCTGGAGTCCGGGCTTAGCGAGGGATGAGCAGTTCTTC.

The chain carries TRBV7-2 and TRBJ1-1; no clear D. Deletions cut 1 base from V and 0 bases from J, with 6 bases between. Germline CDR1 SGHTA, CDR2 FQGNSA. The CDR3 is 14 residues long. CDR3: CASSLGRMNTEAFF. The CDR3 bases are TGTGCCAGCAGCTTAGGACGTATGAACACTGAAGCTTTCTTT.

CDR3 sequence: CASSLDSGSPNEQFF. CDR3 nucleotides: TGTGCCAGCAGCCTCGACAGCGGGAGTCCCAATGAGCAGTTCTTC. The chain is built from TRBV7-9 and TRBJ2-1; 8 nucleotides match TRBD2. CDR3 length: 15 amino acids. CDR1 SEHNR and CDR2 FQNEAQ come from the germline V gene (reference sequence). After removal of 5 bases from V and 6 bases from J, the junction contained 9 bases not matched to a gene.

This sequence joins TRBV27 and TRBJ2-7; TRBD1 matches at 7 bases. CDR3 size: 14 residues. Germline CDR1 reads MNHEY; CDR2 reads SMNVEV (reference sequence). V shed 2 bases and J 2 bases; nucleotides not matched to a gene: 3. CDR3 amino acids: CASSLGDSAYEQYF. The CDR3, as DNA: TGTGCCAGCAGTTTAGGGGACAGCGCCTACGAGCAGTACTTC.